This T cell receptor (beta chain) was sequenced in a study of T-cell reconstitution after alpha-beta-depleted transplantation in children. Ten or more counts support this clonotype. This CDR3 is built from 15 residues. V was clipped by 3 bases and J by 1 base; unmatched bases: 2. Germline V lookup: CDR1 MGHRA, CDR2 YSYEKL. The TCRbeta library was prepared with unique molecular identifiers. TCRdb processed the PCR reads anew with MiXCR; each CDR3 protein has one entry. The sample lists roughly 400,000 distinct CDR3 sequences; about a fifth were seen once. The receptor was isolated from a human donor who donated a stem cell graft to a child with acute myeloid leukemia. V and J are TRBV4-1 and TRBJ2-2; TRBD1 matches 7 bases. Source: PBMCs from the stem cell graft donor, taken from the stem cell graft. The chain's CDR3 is CASSHYRGNTGELFF. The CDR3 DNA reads TGCGCCAGCAGCCATTACAGGGGGAACACCGGGGAGCTGTTTTTT.